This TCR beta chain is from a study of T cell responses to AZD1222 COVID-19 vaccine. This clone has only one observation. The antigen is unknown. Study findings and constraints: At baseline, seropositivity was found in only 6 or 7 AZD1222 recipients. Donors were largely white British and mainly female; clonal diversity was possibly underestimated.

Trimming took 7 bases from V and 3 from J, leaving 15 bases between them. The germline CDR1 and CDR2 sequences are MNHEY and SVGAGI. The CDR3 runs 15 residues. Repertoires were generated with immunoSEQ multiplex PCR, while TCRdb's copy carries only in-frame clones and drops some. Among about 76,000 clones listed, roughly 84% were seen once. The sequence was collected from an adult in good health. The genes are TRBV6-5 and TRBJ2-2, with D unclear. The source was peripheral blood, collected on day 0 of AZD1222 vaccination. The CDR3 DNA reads TGTGCCAGCAACCCCCTCGGACCCGACACCGGGGAGCTGTTTTTT. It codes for CASNPLGPDTGELFF.